One T cell receptor beta chain is described in this entry. These data originate in a study of blood T cell repertoires in COVID-19. The overall study: Both acute and convalescent COVID-19 samples were obtained from the United States, Italy and Spain. The cDNA or gDNA used as material had been derived from T cells, B-cell-depleted T cells, or PBMCs.

Original data processing: Nucleated cell number was recorded as an estimate derived from reference gene primer amplification. Sequencing was performed with immunoSEQ multiplex PCR; in TCRdb, only in-frame clones are kept and a portion is missing. V and J calls and clone size are as listed in that table; D and trimming were resolved from the DNA. This repertoire shows roughly 230,000 clones, approximately 86% found once; its top ten account for approximately 4%. This CDR3 has 13 residues. Trimming took off 1 base at V and 4 bases at J, with 8 bases between the two ends. Sequencing was performed on peripheral blood. The origin of this receptor is a woman aged 80 or over with acute or convalescent COVID-19. This chain connects TRBV12-3 or TRBV12-4 to TRBJ2-7; D unclear. The CDR3 sequence is CASSLGHYYEQYF. DNA of the CDR3: TGTGCCAGCAGTTTAGGGCACTATTACGAGCAGTACTTC.